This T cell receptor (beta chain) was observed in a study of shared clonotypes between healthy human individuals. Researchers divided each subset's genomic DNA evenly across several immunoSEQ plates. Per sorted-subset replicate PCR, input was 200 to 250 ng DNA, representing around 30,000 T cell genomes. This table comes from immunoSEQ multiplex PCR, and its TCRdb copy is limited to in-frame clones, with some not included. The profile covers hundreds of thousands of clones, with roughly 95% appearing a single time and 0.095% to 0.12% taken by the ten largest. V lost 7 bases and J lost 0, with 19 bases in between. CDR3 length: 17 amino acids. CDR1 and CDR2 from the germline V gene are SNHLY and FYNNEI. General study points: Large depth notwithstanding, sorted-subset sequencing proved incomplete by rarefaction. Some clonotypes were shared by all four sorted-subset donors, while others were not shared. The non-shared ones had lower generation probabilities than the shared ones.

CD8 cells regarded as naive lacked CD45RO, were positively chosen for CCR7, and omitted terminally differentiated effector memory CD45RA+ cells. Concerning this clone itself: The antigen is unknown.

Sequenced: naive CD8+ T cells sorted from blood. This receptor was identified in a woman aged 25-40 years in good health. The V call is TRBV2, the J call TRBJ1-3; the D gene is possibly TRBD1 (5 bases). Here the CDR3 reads CASTRGPASYSGNTIYF. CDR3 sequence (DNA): TGTGCCAGCACCCGGGGCCCTGCCAGCTACTCTGGAAACACCATATATTTT.